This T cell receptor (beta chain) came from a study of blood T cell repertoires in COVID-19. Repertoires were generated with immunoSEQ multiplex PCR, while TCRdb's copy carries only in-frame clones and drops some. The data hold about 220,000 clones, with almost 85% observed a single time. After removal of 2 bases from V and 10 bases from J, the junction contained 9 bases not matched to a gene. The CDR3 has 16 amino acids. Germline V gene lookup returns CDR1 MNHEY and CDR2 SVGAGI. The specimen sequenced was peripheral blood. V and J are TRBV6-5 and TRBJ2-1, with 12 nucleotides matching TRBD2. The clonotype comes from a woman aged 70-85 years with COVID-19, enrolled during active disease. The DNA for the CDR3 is TGTGCCAGCAGTTACAAGACTAGCGGGAGAAGTGGGGAGCAGTTCTTC. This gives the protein CASSYKTSGRSGEQFF.